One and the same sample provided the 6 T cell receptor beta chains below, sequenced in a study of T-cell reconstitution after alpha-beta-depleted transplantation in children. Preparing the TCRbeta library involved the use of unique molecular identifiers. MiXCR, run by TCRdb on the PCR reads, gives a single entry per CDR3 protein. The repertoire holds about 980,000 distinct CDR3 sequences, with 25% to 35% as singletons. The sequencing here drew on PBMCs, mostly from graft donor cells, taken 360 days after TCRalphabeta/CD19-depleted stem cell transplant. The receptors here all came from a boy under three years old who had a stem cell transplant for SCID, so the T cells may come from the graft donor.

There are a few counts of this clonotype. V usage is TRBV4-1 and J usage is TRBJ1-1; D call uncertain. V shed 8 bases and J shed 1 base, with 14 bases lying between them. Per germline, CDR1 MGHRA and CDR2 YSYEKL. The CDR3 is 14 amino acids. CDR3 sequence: CASRNPTENTEAFF. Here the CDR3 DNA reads TGCGCCAGCCGGAACCCGACCGAGAACACTGAAGCTTTCTTT.

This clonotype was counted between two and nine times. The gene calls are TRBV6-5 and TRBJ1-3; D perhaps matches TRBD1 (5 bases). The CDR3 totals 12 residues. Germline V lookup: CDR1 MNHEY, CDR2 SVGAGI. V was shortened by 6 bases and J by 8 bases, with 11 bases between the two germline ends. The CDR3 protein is CASSRDRHTIYF. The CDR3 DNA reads TGTGCCAGCAGCCGGGACCGTCACACCATATATTTT.

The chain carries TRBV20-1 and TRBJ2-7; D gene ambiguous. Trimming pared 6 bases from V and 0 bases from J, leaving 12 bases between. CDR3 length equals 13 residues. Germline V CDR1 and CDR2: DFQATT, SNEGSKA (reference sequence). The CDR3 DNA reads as TGCAGTGCCCCGTTGAGTGGCTCCTACGAGCAGTACTTC. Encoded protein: CSAPLSGSYEQYF.

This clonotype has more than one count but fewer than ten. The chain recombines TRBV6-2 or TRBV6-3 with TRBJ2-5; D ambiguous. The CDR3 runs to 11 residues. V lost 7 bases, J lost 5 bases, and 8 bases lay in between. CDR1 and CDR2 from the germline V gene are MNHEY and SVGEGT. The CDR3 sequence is CASIFRETQYF. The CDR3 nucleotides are TGTGCCAGCATATTCCGGGAGACCCAGTACTTC.

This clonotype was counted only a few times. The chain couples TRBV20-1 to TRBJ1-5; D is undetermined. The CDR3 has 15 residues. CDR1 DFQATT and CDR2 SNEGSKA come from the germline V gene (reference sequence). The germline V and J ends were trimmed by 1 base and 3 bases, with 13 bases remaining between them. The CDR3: CSARGPWADNQPQHF. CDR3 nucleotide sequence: TGCAGTGCTAGAGGGCCGTGGGCGGACAATCAGCCCCAGCATTTT.

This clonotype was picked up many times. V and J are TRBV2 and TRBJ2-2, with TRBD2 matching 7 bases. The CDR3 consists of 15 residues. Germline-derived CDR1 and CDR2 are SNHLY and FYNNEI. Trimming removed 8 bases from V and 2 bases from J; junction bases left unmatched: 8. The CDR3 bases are TGTGCCAGCCGGAGGCTAGCGGTTAACACCGGGGAGCTGTTTTTT. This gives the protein CASRRLAVNTGELFF.